A selection of T cell receptor beta chains follows, all from one sample in a study of blood T cell repertoires in COVID-19. Method: immunoSEQ multiplex PCR; TCRdb's copy keeps in-frame clones and lacks some. The table includes fewer than 250,000 clones, just under 85% detected once. The sequencing input was peripheral blood. These receptor sequences come from a middle-aged man with acute or convalescent COVID-19. CDR3s include the opening cysteine and the closing phenylalanine or tryptophan. A D gene is named only where the DNA matches it firmly. Not every row has a clone size; where given, it reads once, few, many or a size class.

>-|-|TRBJ2-2|TRBV7-9|13
TGTGCCAGCAGCTTAGGAGGAGTTCGGGAGCTGTTTTTT
CASSLGGVRELFF
>-|once|TRBJ2-4|TRBV6-5|15
TGTGCCAGCAGCCTGGAGCAGCAGCCCAAAAACATTCAGTACTTC
CASSLEQQPKNIQYF
>-|-|TRBJ2-7|TRBV27|15
TGTGCCAGCAGTCCATCCTTAGGGAGCTCCTACGAGCAGTACTTC
CASSPSLGSSYEQYF
>-|-|TRBJ2-7|TRBV29-1|12
TGCAGCGTTGAACAAGCTAACTACGAGCAGTACTTC
CSVEQANYEQYF
>-|-|TRBJ1-4|TRBV5-6|14
TGTGCCAGCAGCTTGGGGGGGCCCAATGAAAAACTGTTTTTT
CASSLGGPNEKLFF
>-|-|TRBJ2-5|TRBV19|19
TGTGCCAGTAGTATAGATCCACCAGTTGGGCAGGGGGGTTTGGAGACCCAGTACTTC
CASSIDPPVGQGGLETQYF
>-|-|TRBJ1-5|TRBV28|13
TGTGCCAGCAGTTCCCAGGATTTCCAGCCCCAGCATTTT
CASSSQDFQPQHF
>TRBD1|-|TRBJ1-2|TRBV5-5|18
TGTGCCAGCAGCTTGGATATGGGGTTCGGACAGGTCCCTTCCAGCTACACCTTC
CASSLDMGFGQVPSSYTF
>TRBD2|-|TRBJ2-3|TRBV10-3|15
TGTGCCATCGGGACTAGCGGGTGGGGCACAGATACGCAGTATTTT
CAIGTSGWGTDTQYF
>TRBD2|-|TRBJ2-3|TRBV15|14
TGTGCCACCTCTAGCGGGGAGGTTACAGATACGCAGTATTTT
CATSSGEVTDTQYF
>-|-|TRBJ1-1|TRBV19|13
TGTGCCAGTAGTGTTCGACAACACACTGAAGCTTTCTTT
CASSVRQHTEAFF
>TRBD2|-|TRBJ2-1|TRBV6-4|15
TGTGCCAGCAGTGTACTAGCGGGGCCCTACAATGAGCAGTTCTTC
CASSVLAGPYNEQFF
>TRBD2|-|TRBJ2-4|TRBV30|15
TGTGCCTTCCAGATAAGACCTAGCGGGGCTAACATTCAGTACTTC
CAFQIRPSGANIQYF
>TRBD2|few|TRBJ2-7|TRBV7-8|15
TGTGCCAGCAGCTTAGAGGGAGCGGGAGGTTACGAGCAGTACTTC
CASSLEGAGGYEQYF
>-|-|TRBJ2-1|TRBV11-3|12
TGTGCCAGCAGCTTAGTCATCAATGAGCAGTTCTTC
CASSLVINEQFF
>-|-|TRBJ2-1|TRBV4-1|15
TGCGCCAGCAGCCAAGGCTACGCGAGTACCAATGAGCAGTTCTTC
CASSQGYASTNEQFF
>TRBD2|few|TRBJ2-1|TRBV12-3/TRBV12-4|13
TGTGCCAGCAGCCTCGGACTAGGCGTTGAGCAGTTCTTC
CASSLGLGVEQFF
>TRBD1|once|TRBJ2-2|TRBV24-1|15
TGTGCCACCAGTGACCCCGGGACAGGGACCGGGGAGCTGTTTTTT
CATSDPGTGTGELFF
>-|-|TRBJ1-5|TRBV12-5|18
TGTGCTAGTGGTTTGGTACGAAGGGAGGGGCAGCGGTGGCAGCCCCAGCATTTT
CASGLVRREGQRWQPQHF
>TRBD1|-|TRBJ1-4|TRBV6-1|14
TGTGCCAGCAGTGAAAGGGGGCTAGGTGAAAAACTGTTTTTT
CASSERGLGEKLFF
>-|-|TRBJ1-3|TRBV11-2|15
TGTGCCAGCAGCTTAGATCAACAGACAGGAAACACCATATATTTT
CASSLDQQTGNTIYF
>TRBD1|-|TRBJ2-3|TRBV6-5|15
TGTGCCAGCAGTTACCGGGACAGATACACAGATACGCAGTATTTT
CASSYRDRYTDTQYF
>TRBD2|-|TRBJ2-2|TRBV18|18
TGTGCCAGCTCACCTACCAAGACTAGCGGGGGGTCGAACGGGGAGCTGTTTTTT
CASSPTKTSGGSNGELFF
>TRBD1|few|TRBJ1-1|TRBV2|14
TGTGCCTCCACGGAGGGGGCGGTGAACACTGAAGCTTTCTTT
CASTEGAVNTEAFF
>TRBD1|-|TRBJ2-2|TRBV5-1|14
TGCGCCAGCAGCGCGACAGGGGGTTCCGGGGAGCTGTTTTTT
CASSATGGSGELFF
>-|-|TRBJ1-2|TRBV7-6|11
TGTGCCAGCAGCTCAGGGGAGGGCTACACCTTC
CASSSGEGYTF
>-|-|TRBJ2-1|TRBV24-1|14
TGTGCCACCAGTGATCGGCGGGGATACAATGAGCAGTTCTTC
CATSDRRGYNEQFF